This T cell receptor beta chain was sequenced for a study of cytomegalovirus exposure and HLA in healthy donors. Study conclusions and caveats: It was reported that the classifier diagnosed cytomegalovirus status with high specificity and sensitivity in both the original and validation cohorts. In a later analysis, a genetic analysis reported fewer productive-TCR N-insertions in an Asian-associated ancestry cluster than the cohort average. Other equally common chains were less clonally expanded than HLA-associated TCR beta chains, a later analysis showed.

The PCR was carried out with 60 Vbeta primers and 13 Jbeta primers. Some clones are missing from TCRdb's copy, which holds only in-frame ones; the method was immunoSEQ multiplex PCR. The table shows about 150,000 clones, with over 60% occurring only once. Points on this clone: Antigen: not known.

The receptor was isolated from a male donor in good health and CMV-seronegative. Sequencing was performed on PBMCs.

CDR3 sequence (DNA): TGTGCCAGCAGTTACCTAGCGGGAGAGGAGGAGACCCAGTACTTC. It encodes CASSYLAGEEETQYF. This sequence joins TRBV6-5 and TRBJ2-5; 10 positions match TRBD2. After removal of 2 bases from V and 5 bases from J, the junction contained 5 bases not matched to a gene. Germline V gives CDR1 MNHEY, CDR2 SVGAGI. This CDR3 has 15 amino acids.